The entry below gives a single T cell receptor (beta chain) sequence along with its context. Its antigen is currently unknown. These data come from a study of cytomegalovirus exposure and HLA in healthy donors. About the study: Falling in the Caucasian-associated ancestry cluster were approximately 84% of approximately 410 genotyped donors.

The V segment lost 4 bases and the J segment 6 bases; nucleotides outside the gene matches: 8. Looked up from germline, CDR1 is SGHTA and CDR2 is FQGTGA. CDR3 size: 15 residues. The PCR employed 60 Vbeta primers together with 13 Jbeta primers. The assay was immunoSEQ multiplex PCR, and TCRdb's table has in-frame clones only and misses some. Of about 120,000 clones listed, 81% are singletons. The study's findings and limits: V- and J-gene trimming of TCR beta was linked (in a later analysis) to a missense DCLRE1C variant.

There were likely unrecorded immune exposures, though donors were nominally healthy when sampled. The receptor was isolated from a woman aged 40 to 50 in good health and CMV-seronegative. Sample: PBMCs. The rearrangement links TRBV7-3 to TRBJ2-1, with 8 bases aligning to TRBD2. The CDR3, as DNA: TGTGCCAGCAGCTGGGACACCGGGGGGGTCAATGAGCAGTTCTTC. Translating gives CASSWDTGGVNEQFF.